What follows are 14 T cell receptor beta chains derived from one specimen sequenced in a study of blood T cell repertoires in COVID-19. Data came from immunoSEQ multiplex PCR; TCRdb stores just in-frame clones and leaves some out. The table has 99,000 or so clones, over 80% seen once. Sequenced material: peripheral blood. The receptors originated from a man aged 45-60 years with acute or convalescent COVID-19.

This clone was detected once. The rearrangement uses TRBV3-1 (or the pseudogene TRBV3-2) and TRBJ1-4, with D possibly matching TRBD1 (5 bases). Trimming pared 1 base from V and 6 bases from J, leaving 9 bases between. CDR1 is LGHDT and CDR2 is YNNKEL in the germline V gene (reference sequence). This CDR3 contains 14 residues. In nucleotides, the CDR3 is TGTGCCAGCAGCCAAGCCAGGGATCATGAAAAACTGTTTTTT. This encodes CASSQARDHEKLFF.

The J gene is TRBJ1-2, the V gene TRBV6-5, with unresolved D. CDR3 size: 13 residues. The V and J ends lost 2 bases and 4 bases respectively, with 8 bases between them. CDR1 MNHEY and CDR2 SVGAGI come from the germline V gene. The CDR3 here is CASSYGSGYGYTF. CDR3 sequence (DNA): TGTGCCAGCAGTTACGGTTCAGGCTATGGCTACACCTTC.

V and J are TRBV9 and TRBJ2-1; weak D call: TRBD2 (6 bases). The CDR3 extends over 16 amino acids. Per germline, CDR1 SGDLS and CDR2 YYNGEE. The V end lost 4 bases, the J end lost 5 bases, and 19 bases lay between the germline ends. The CDR3 DNA is TGTGCCAGCAGCCCAGAGGTAGCGGTACCCAACAATGAGCAGTTCTTC. Amino acids: CASSPEVAVPNNEQFF.

The V and J genes are TRBV6-5 and TRBJ1-1; 7 nucleotides align to TRBD1. Germline V CDR1 and CDR2: MNHEY, SVGAGI. This CDR3 is built from 15 residues. Trimming took 6 bases from V and 0 from J; bases not matched to a gene: 7. The CDR3 sequence is CASRNTGALNTEAFF. The CDR3 DNA reads as TGTGCCAGCAGGAATACAGGGGCGCTGAACACTGAAGCTTTCTTT.

J is TRBJ1-5 and V is TRBV6-5, with unresolved D. Germline assignment: CDR1 MNHEY and CDR2 SVGAGI. There are 13 residues in the CDR3. Trimming removed 2 bases at V and 4 bases at J, with 6 bases between. CDR3 nucleotide sequence: TGTGCCAGCAGTTACACGAGGAATCAGCCCCAGCATTTT. Amino acid sequence: CASSYTRNQPQHF.

V usage is TRBV2 and J usage is TRBJ1-2, with TRBD1 identical over 7 bases. CDR3 size: 14 residues. Germline V lookup: CDR1 SNHLY, CDR2 FYNNEI. The J segment lost 8 bases and the V segment lost 1 base, leaving 7 bases of the junction unmatched. The CDR3, as DNA: TGTGCCAGCAGTGAAGAAGGGACAGCTCAGGGCTACACCTTC. Its translation is CASSEEGTAQGYTF.

V is TRBV5-1 and J is TRBJ2-2, with D possibly matching TRBD2 (5 bases). V was shortened by 5 bases and J by 1 base, with 12 bases between the two germline ends. Germline CDR1 is SGHRS and CDR2 is YFSETQ. The CDR3 length is 15 residues. The CDR3 protein is CASSRGLVNTGELFF. The CDR3, as DNA: TGCGCCAGCAGTCGCGGACTCGTGAACACCGGGGAGCTGTTTTTT.

The rearrangement joins TRBV5-1 to TRBJ2-5, with TRBD1 identical over 8 bases. Germline values: CDR1 SGHRS, CDR2 YFSETQ. There are 14 residues in the CDR3. Trimming removed 0 bases from V and 5 bases from J; junction bases left unmatched: 3. CDR3 sequence reads: CASSLEDRAETQYF. CDR3 coding DNA: TGCGCCAGCAGCTTGGAGGACAGGGCGGAGACCCAGTACTTC.

The rearrangement uses TRBV18 and TRBJ2-2, with 7 bases identical to TRBD2. Germline V gives CDR1 KGHSH, CDR2 LQKENI. The length of the CDR3 is 13 residues. V was clipped by 8 bases and J by 6 bases; unmatched bases: 6. In DNA, the CDR3 is TGTGCCAGCGCAGACGGGAGGCCCGGGGAGCTGTTTTTT. Translation gives CASADGRPGELFF.

The chain couples TRBV28 to TRBJ1-2, with 7 bases matching TRBD1. The germline CDR1 and CDR2 sequences are MDHEN and SYDVKM. The CDR3 runs to 15 residues. After removal of 6 bases from V and 3 bases from J, the junction contained 10 bases not matched to a gene. CDR3 protein: CASRETGAADYGYTF. The CDR3 bases are TGTGCCAGCAGAGAAACAGGGGCGGCGGACTATGGCTACACCTTC.

This clone occurred many times. The chain has TRBV9 and TRBJ2-2; TRBD2 agrees at 13 bases. Per the germline V gene, CDR1 is SGDLS and CDR2 is YYNGEE. J gave up 3 bases and V 2 bases, and 7 bases lay outside the gene matches. The CDR3 runs 18 residues. This chain's CDR3 is CASSVSLAGGPDTGELFF. The DNA of the CDR3 is TGTGCCAGCAGCGTGTCACTAGCGGGAGGGCCAGACACCGGGGAGCTGTTTTTT.

This clone was recorded only once. The J gene is TRBJ2-2, the V gene TRBV5-1; a possible D gene is TRBD2 (5 bases). Germline V gives CDR1 SGHRS, CDR2 YFSETQ. CDR3 size: 15 residues. V dropped 0 bases and J dropped 1 base, with 7 bases sitting between them. The CDR3 DNA sequence: TGCGCCAGCAGCTTGGGGGGAGTGAACACCGGGGAGCTGTTTTTT. Translation gives CASSLGGVNTGELFF. The full variable domain, rest sourced from reference TRBV5-1 and TRBJ2-2, is KAGVTQTPRYLIKTRGQQVTLSCSPISGHRSVSWYQQTPGQGLQFLFEYFSETQRNKGNFPGRFSGRQFSNSRSEMNVSTLELGDSALYLCASSLGGVNTGELFFGEGSRLTVL.

This clone was picked up one time. J is TRBJ2-2 and V is TRBV27; D gene ambiguous. This CDR3 spans 18 amino acids. The ends were cut back, 4 bases at V and 2 bases at J, with 20 bases in the middle. CDR1 and CDR2 from the germline V gene are MNHEY and SMNVEV (reference sequence). CDR3: CASSYLSSAYSNTGELFF. The CDR3 DNA reads TGTGCCAGCAGTTATCTGTCCAGCGCCTACTCTAACACCGGGGAGCTGTTTTTT.

This clone appeared a few times. The V gene is TRBV13, the J gene TRBJ2-7; TRBD2 agrees at 9 bases. V shed 4 bases, J shed 1 base, and the junction held 20 bases outside the gene matches. The germline CDR1 and CDR2 sequences are PRHDT and FYEKMQ (reference sequence). This CDR3 region has 20 residues. CDR3 amino acids: CASSSFRKAGGPLLSYEQYF. The CDR3 coding sequence is TGTGCCAGCAGCTCATTCCGGAAAGCGGGAGGCCCGCTTCTTTCCTACGAGCAGTACTTC.